The 7 T cell receptor beta chains in this list originate from one sample, sequenced in a study of cytomegalovirus exposure and HLA in healthy donors. The PCR used 60 Vbeta and 13 Jbeta primers. Clones were read by immunoSEQ multiplex PCR, and TCRdb kept only the in-frame ones, dropping some. Its clone listing holds 85,000 or so clones. Sequenced input: PBMCs. These receptors were collected from a woman aged 30 to 39 in good health and CMV-seronegative.

CDR3 residues: CAWRGHLEAFF. The CDR3 coding sequence is TGTGCCTGGAGAGGACACCTTGAAGCTTTCTTT. The chain links TRBV30 to TRBJ1-1; D possibly corresponds to TRBD1 (5 bases). With 3 bases removed from V and 7 bases from J, the gap between germline ends came to 9 bases. Per germline, CDR1 GTSNPN and CDR2 SVGIG (reference sequence). The CDR3 sequence is 11 residues long.

The J gene is TRBJ2-7, the V gene TRBV5-8, with TRBD2 identical over 11 bases. Per the germline V gene, CDR1 is SGHTS and CDR2 is YDEGEE. Losses at the gene ends were 0 bases for V and 6 bases for J; bases not matched to a gene: 2. The length of the CDR3 is 14 residues. Written as DNA, the CDR3 is TGTGCCAGCAGCTTGGTAGCGGGGGGGCGCGAGCAGTACTTC. This sequence encodes CASSLVAGGREQYF.

The chain is built from TRBV5-1 and TRBJ2-7; TRBD1 might be the D (5 bases). The germline V gene has CDR1 SGHRS and CDR2 YFSETQ. The CDR3 contains 14 residues. The V and J ends lost 1 base and 0 bases respectively, with 8 bases between them. This CDR3 reads CASSLLTDSYEQYF. As DNA, the CDR3 is TGCGCCAGCAGCTTGCTGACAGACTCCTACGAGCAGTACTTC.

This chain uses TRBV4-2 with TRBJ1-2; D is perhaps TRBD1 (5 bases). CDR3 length: 14 residues. With 0 bases removed from V and 8 bases from J, the gap between germline ends came to 13 bases. Germline loops: CDR1 LGHNA, CDR2 YNFKEQ. In nucleotides, the CDR3 is TGTGCCAGCAGCCAAGATAGCCAGGGTAGGGGCTACACCTTC. It codes for CASSQDSQGRGYTF.

This chain connects TRBV6-1 to TRBJ2-2, with 10 nucleotides matching TRBD1. The ends lost 5 bases at V and 1 base at J; junction bases unmatched: 1. Germline V CDR1 and CDR2: MNHNS, SASEGT. The CDR3 runs to 15 residues. The CDR3 protein is CASSRDRGNTGELFF. CDR3 DNA sequence: TGTGCCAGCAGTAGGGACAGGGGGAACACCGGGGAGCTGTTTTTT.

In DNA, the CDR3 is TGTGCCAGCGAAGGGGGGGTCACAGATACGCAGTATTTT. It specifies CASEGGVTDTQYF. The chain carries TRBV6-1 and TRBJ2-3, with D possibly being TRBD2 (7 bases). This CDR3 is built from 13 residues. Deletions cut 8 bases from V and 2 bases from J, with 11 bases between. Looked up from germline, CDR1 is MNHNS and CDR2 is SASEGT.

The V and J genes are TRBV30 and TRBJ1-2; 7 nucleotides match TRBD1. J gave up 3 bases and V 0 bases, and 7 bases lay outside the gene matches. Germline assignment: CDR1 GTSNPN and CDR2 SVGIG (reference sequence). The CDR3 is 15 residues long. The CDR3 DNA sequence: TGTGCCTGGAGTGTACAGGGACAGTTTGACTATGGCTACACCTTC. Its protein is CAWSVQGQFDYGYTF.